These T cell receptor beta chains were read from a single sample in a study of cytomegalovirus exposure and HLA in healthy donors. Clones were read by immunoSEQ multiplex PCR, and TCRdb kept only the in-frame ones, dropping some. The sample shows roughly 120,000 clones, 76% of them seen only once. Input material: PBMCs. Source of these receptors: a man in his forties or fifties in good health and CMV-seronegative. CDR3s include the opening cysteine and the closing phenylalanine or tryptophan. Fields, in order: clone size, V gene, D gene, J gene, CDR3 DNA, CDR3 protein. The D gene is left open where the match is weak. A row's size may be missing; if present it is once, few, many or a size class.

abundance: NA; v_gene: TRBV19; d_gene: NA; j_gene: TRBJ1-5; CDR3nt: TGTGCCAGTAGTATAACGGGGGGCAATCAGCCCCAGCATTTT; CDR3aa: CASSITGGNQPQHF
abundance: NA; v_gene: TRBV11-2; d_gene: NA; j_gene: TRBJ1-1; CDR3nt: TGTGCCAGCAGCTCTTCCCGGGAGTCTGAAGCTTTCTTT; CDR3aa: CASSSSRESEAFF
abundance: NA; v_gene: TRBV4-1; d_gene: NA; j_gene: TRBJ2-5; CDR3nt: TGCGCCAGCAGCCAAGAAGGGTCAGGAGGTATGACCCAGTACTTC; CDR3aa: CASSQEGSGGMTQYF
abundance: NA; v_gene: TRBV11-2; d_gene: NA; j_gene: TRBJ2-3; CDR3nt: TGTGCCAGCAGCCTTAGCCGGGGGACAGATACGCAGTATTTT; CDR3aa: CASSLSRGTDTQYF
abundance: NA; v_gene: TRBV2; d_gene: NA; j_gene: TRBJ2-1; CDR3nt: TGTGCCAGCAGTACGACTAGGCTGAATGAGCAGTTCTTC; CDR3aa: CASSTTRLNEQFF
abundance: few; v_gene: TRBV7-3; d_gene: TRBD1; j_gene: TRBJ1-6; CDR3nt: TGTGCCAGCAGCTTAGGGACAGGGTTAAATTCACCCCTCCACTTT; CDR3aa: CASSLGTGLNSPLHF
abundance: NA; v_gene: TRBV2; d_gene: TRBD1; j_gene: TRBJ2-3; CDR3nt: TGTGCCAGCACAAAGGGACAGGGAAGGGCCGATACGCAGTATTTT; CDR3aa: CASTKGQGRADTQYF
abundance: NA; v_gene: TRBV28; d_gene: NA; j_gene: TRBJ1-2; CDR3nt: TGTGCCAGCAGTTTAGGGGGGTATGGCTACACCTTC; CDR3aa: CASSLGGYGYTF
abundance: NA; v_gene: TRBV7-6; d_gene: NA; j_gene: TRBJ2-2; CDR3nt: TGTGCCAGCAGCTTAGAGGGGTGGAACACCGGGGAGCTGTTTTTT; CDR3aa: CASSLEGWNTGELFF
abundance: NA; v_gene: TRBV18; d_gene: TRBD2; j_gene: TRBJ2-7; CDR3nt: TGTGCCAGCTCCGGGACTAGCGGGGGCTACGAGCAGTACTTC; CDR3aa: CASSGTSGGYEQYF
abundance: NA; v_gene: TRBV21-1; d_gene: NA; j_gene: TRBJ1-1; CDR3nt: TGTGCCAGCAGCCCCCCCGGGACAGGGGAAGGGGTGAACACTGAAGCTTTCTTT; CDR3aa: CASSPPGTGEGVNTEAFF
abundance: NA; v_gene: TRBV9; d_gene: NA; j_gene: TRBJ2-3; CDR3nt: TGTGCCAGCAGCCCGTGGACAGGCACAGATACGCAGTATTTT; CDR3aa: CASSPWTGTDTQYF
abundance: NA; v_gene: TRBV2; d_gene: TRBD1; j_gene: TRBJ1-1; CDR3nt: TGTGCCAGCAGTGATGGGACAGGGGATATCATGAACACTGAAGCTTTCTTT; CDR3aa: CASSDGTGDIMNTEAFF
abundance: NA; v_gene: TRBV5-4; d_gene: NA; j_gene: TRBJ2-2; CDR3nt: TGTGCCAGCAGCTTGGCCTGGCAACAGGGCTCCGGGGAGCTGTTTTTT; CDR3aa: CASSLAWQQGSGELFF
abundance: NA; v_gene: TRBV6-1; d_gene: TRBD2; j_gene: TRBJ2-1; CDR3nt: TGTGCCACTAAGCGGGGGCCCTCCTACAATGAGCAGTTCTTC; CDR3aa: CATKRGPSYNEQFF
abundance: once; v_gene: TRBV19; d_gene: TRBD2; j_gene: TRBJ2-1; CDR3nt: TGTGCCAGTAGTTTTCGGGCGGGGGAGGGTCAGCAGTTCTTC; CDR3aa: CASSFRAGEGQQFF
abundance: few; v_gene: TRBV2; d_gene: TRBD1; j_gene: TRBJ1-5; CDR3nt: TGTGCCAGCAGTGTTCACGGAGGGGGCGCGGGGCAGCCCCAGCATTTT; CDR3aa: CASSVHGGGAGQPQHF
abundance: NA; v_gene: TRBV27; d_gene: NA; j_gene: TRBJ1-6; CDR3nt: TGTGCCAGCAGTGTAGACAGAAGTTCACCCCTCCACTTT; CDR3aa: CASSVDRSSPLHF
abundance: once; v_gene: TRBV7-9; d_gene: NA; j_gene: TRBJ1-1; CDR3nt: TGTGCCAGCAGCTTAGAGGGACCGGGGGGAGCTTTCTTT; CDR3aa: CASSLEGPGGAFF
abundance: few; v_gene: TRBV2; d_gene: NA; j_gene: TRBJ2-5; CDR3nt: TGTGCCAGCAGTGGGACCGGGACTCGCGAGACCCAGTACTTC; CDR3aa: CASSGTGTRETQYF
abundance: few; v_gene: TRBV4-2; d_gene: NA; j_gene: TRBJ2-3; CDR3nt: TGTGCCAGCAGCGACCCTGAAGGGGGGGGCCGGGGAGATACGCAGTATTTT; CDR3aa: CASSDPEGGGRGDTQYF
abundance: NA; v_gene: TRBV29-1; d_gene: NA; j_gene: TRBJ2-2; CDR3nt: TGCAGCGGGCAAGACACCGGGGAGCTGTTTTTT; CDR3aa: CSGQDTGELFF
abundance: NA; v_gene: TRBV2; d_gene: TRBD2; j_gene: TRBJ2-7; CDR3nt: TGTGCCAGCAGTGAAGCTGGGGGGGGTTCGCACTGGCAGTACTTC; CDR3aa: CASSEAGGGSHWQYF
abundance: NA; v_gene: TRBV25-1; d_gene: NA; j_gene: TRBJ2-3; CDR3nt: TGTGCCAGCAGTACCGCCGGGAGCACTTACACAGATACGCAGTATTTT; CDR3aa: CASSTAGSTYTDTQYF
abundance: NA; v_gene: TRBV30; d_gene: TRBD1; j_gene: TRBJ2-7; CDR3nt: TGTGCCTGGGCAAGACAGGGGAATCGTGCTTTTGAGCAGTACTTC; CDR3aa: CAWARQGNRAFEQYF
abundance: NA; v_gene: TRBV19; d_gene: TRBD1; j_gene: TRBJ1-3; CDR3nt: TGTGCCAGTAGTATCGGACAGGGGGGAAACACCATATATTTT; CDR3aa: CASSIGQGGNTIYF
abundance: NA; v_gene: TRBV4-1; d_gene: TRBD1; j_gene: TRBJ1-2; CDR3nt: TGCGCCAGCAGCCGACCGGGACAGGGGCCCCAGGGCACCTTC; CDR3aa: CASSRPGQGPQGTF
abundance: NA; v_gene: TRBV27; d_gene: TRBD1; j_gene: TRBJ1-2; CDR3nt: TGTGCCAGCAGTTTAAGCCCCAGGGGGGACTATGGCTACACCTTC; CDR3aa: CASSLSPRGDYGYTF
abundance: NA; v_gene: TRBV28; d_gene: NA; j_gene: TRBJ1-1; CDR3nt: TGTGCCAGCAGCCCCCTTTCGGGCACTGAAGCTTTCTTT; CDR3aa: CASSPLSGTEAFF
abundance: NA; v_gene: TRBV28; d_gene: NA; j_gene: TRBJ1-5; CDR3nt: TGTGCCAGCAGTTTGATAAGCGGTACCCACCAGCCCCAGCATTTT; CDR3aa: CASSLISGTHQPQHF
abundance: NA; v_gene: TRBV4-1; d_gene: NA; j_gene: TRBJ1-5; CDR3nt: TGCGCCAGCAGCCAAGAGAGTCAGGGTGGTCAGCCCCAGCATTTT; CDR3aa: CASSQESQGGQPQHF
abundance: NA; v_gene: TRBV7-3; d_gene: NA; j_gene: TRBJ2-3; CDR3nt: TGTGCCAGCAGCTTACAGGGTAGCACAGATACGCAGTATTTT; CDR3aa: CASSLQGSTDTQYF
abundance: NA; v_gene: TRBV9; d_gene: TRBD2; j_gene: TRBJ2-3; CDR3nt: TGTGCCAGCAGCGTGGGACTAGCGGGGGCGGGAGATACGCAGTATTTT; CDR3aa: CASSVGLAGAGDTQYF
abundance: few; v_gene: TRBV11-2; d_gene: NA; j_gene: TRBJ2-3; CDR3nt: TGTGCCAGCAAATTCGGAGTGGCAGATACGCAGTATTTT; CDR3aa: CASKFGVADTQYF
abundance: NA; v_gene: TRBV15; d_gene: NA; j_gene: TRBJ1-2; CDR3nt: TGTGCCACCAGCAAAATAAATGAGGGTCGACACACCTTC; CDR3aa: CATSKINEGRHTF
abundance: NA; v_gene: TRBV27; d_gene: NA; j_gene: TRBJ1-4; CDR3nt: TGTGCCAGCAGTTTAAGGAGGGGCGCAGGGGAAAAACTGTTTTTT; CDR3aa: CASSLRRGAGEKLFF
abundance: NA; v_gene: TRBV5-6; d_gene: TRBD1; j_gene: TRBJ1-6; CDR3nt: TGTGCCAGCGGACAGGGGGGGTCACCCCTCCACTTT; CDR3aa: CASGQGGSPLHF
abundance: NA; v_gene: TRBV28; d_gene: TRBD1; j_gene: TRBJ1-1; CDR3nt: TGTGCCAGCAGTTTGACAGGGGTGAGCACTGAAGCTTTCTTT; CDR3aa: CASSLTGVSTEAFF
abundance: NA; v_gene: TRBV11-2; d_gene: NA; j_gene: TRBJ2-2; CDR3nt: TGTGCCAGCAGCTTAACTTGGCGGCCCCTCCCCGGGGAGCTGTTTTTT; CDR3aa: CASSLTWRPLPGELFF
abundance: NA; v_gene: TRBV5-1; d_gene: TRBD1; j_gene: TRBJ1-6; CDR3nt: TGCGCCAGCAGCTTCGAGGGGGCTAAGGGTTCACCCCTCCACTTT; CDR3aa: CASSFEGAKGSPLHF
abundance: NA; v_gene: TRBV7-6; d_gene: TRBD1; j_gene: TRBJ1-4; CDR3nt: TGTGCCAGCCGGGGGACAGGGTATGAAAAACTGTTTTTT; CDR3aa: CASRGTGYEKLFF
abundance: once; v_gene: TRBV7-9; d_gene: TRBD1; j_gene: TRBJ1-4; CDR3nt: TGTGCCAGCAGCCGGGACAGTAATGAAAAACTGTTTTTT; CDR3aa: CASSRDSNEKLFF
abundance: NA; v_gene: TRBV13; d_gene: NA; j_gene: TRBJ2-7; CDR3nt: TGTGCCAGCAGCTTAAGCCGTCGGTACGAGCAGTACTTC; CDR3aa: CASSLSRRYEQYF
abundance: NA; v_gene: TRBV10-1; d_gene: NA; j_gene: TRBJ1-4; CDR3nt: TGCGCCAGCAGTGAGTCCATCGATCAGAGGGATGCGACAACTAATGAAAAACTGTTTTTT; CDR3aa: CASSESIDQRDATTNEKLFF
abundance: NA; v_gene: TRBV5-1; d_gene: NA; j_gene: TRBJ2-5; CDR3nt: TGCGCCAGCAGCTTGGCCGCCATGGCGGACCAAGAGACCCAGTACTTC; CDR3aa: CASSLAAMADQETQYF
abundance: NA; v_gene: TRBV7-9; d_gene: TRBD1; j_gene: TRBJ2-5; CDR3nt: TGTGCCAGCAGGAGGGGGCGGGAGACCCAGTACTTC; CDR3aa: CASRRGRETQYF
abundance: NA; v_gene: TRBV5-4; d_gene: TRBD1; j_gene: TRBJ2-2; CDR3nt: TGTGCCAGCAGCTTGCCGGGACAGGGGGCCGTCGGGGAGCTGTTTTTT; CDR3aa: CASSLPGQGAVGELFF
abundance: NA; v_gene: TRBV29-1; d_gene: TRBD2; j_gene: TRBJ2-1; CDR3nt: TGCAGCGTTGAAAGCGGGGGGAGTAGCAATGAGCAGTTCTTC; CDR3aa: CSVESGGSSNEQFF
abundance: NA; v_gene: TRBV7-6; d_gene: TRBD1; j_gene: TRBJ1-1; CDR3nt: TGTGCCAGCAGCTTAGGAACAGGGGTCGGCACTGAAGCTTTCTTT; CDR3aa: CASSLGTGVGTEAFF
abundance: NA; v_gene: TRBV5-1; d_gene: TRBD2; j_gene: TRBJ2-3; CDR3nt: TGCGCCAGCAGGAGCGGGGGGACCGACACAGATACGCAGTATTTT; CDR3aa: CASRSGGTDTDTQYF
abundance: few; v_gene: TRBV5-4; d_gene: TRBD1; j_gene: TRBJ1-5; CDR3nt: TGTGCCAGCAGCTCCGGAGGGACAGGGGAGAATAGCAATCAGCCCCAGCATTTT; CDR3aa: CASSSGGTGENSNQPQHF
abundance: NA; v_gene: TRBV4-3; d_gene: TRBD2; j_gene: TRBJ2-3; CDR3nt: TGCGCCAGCAGTCGTCTAGCGGGGTTTGCAGATACGCAGTATTTT; CDR3aa: CASSRLAGFADTQYF
abundance: NA; v_gene: TRBV7-3; d_gene: TRBD1; j_gene: TRBJ1-2; CDR3nt: TGTGCCAGCAGCTTTACCGGGACAGGGGAAAAGAACTATGGCTACACCTTC; CDR3aa: CASSFTGTGEKNYGYTF